The following is a TCR beta chain sequence with its context. The antigen remains unidentified. CDR3 length equals 13 residues. In germline, CDR1 is SGHNT, CDR2 YENEEA. V was clipped by 5 bases and J by 6 bases, with 14 bases between them. Naivety among CD8 cells was defined by CD45RO negativity and positive CCR7 selection, thereby excluding terminally differentiated effector memory CD45RA+ cells. Data came from immunoSEQ multiplex PCR; TCRdb stores just in-frame clones and leaves some out. The sample records roughly 2,000,000 clones, roughly 93% being singletons. These data are taken from a study of shared clonotypes between healthy human individuals. Study-level results: Sorted-subset samples were not fully sequenced, rarefaction indicated.

The TCR was taken from a young man in good health. Some clones in this sample may be carry-over from other donors' samples. The V and J genes are TRBV11-3 and TRBJ2-7; D ambiguous. Source material: naive CD8+ T cells from PBMCs. As DNA, the CDR3 is TGTGCCAGCAGCGGAAGGCTAGATGCCGAGCAGTACTTC. It yields the protein CASSGRLDAEQYF.